This T cell receptor beta chain was recovered during a study of blood T cell repertoires in COVID-19. CDR3 length: 15 amino acids. The V gene's germline CDR1 is KGHDR and CDR2 SFDVKD. The ends lost 3 bases at V and 5 bases at J; junction bases unmatched: 7. Seattle researchers signed up patients amid active infection and tracked them longitudinally. Remarks on this clone: In the same sample, other DNA sequences code for this CDR3.

Some clones are missing from TCRdb's copy, which holds only in-frame ones; the method was immunoSEQ multiplex PCR. The repertoire consists of over 150,000 clones, with approximately 84% occurring once and the leading ten covering around 2.9%. The sample comprised peripheral blood. This receptor was taken from an elderly woman with COVID-19, enrolled during active disease. The rearrangement joins TRBV24-1 to TRBJ2-5, with TRBD2 matching over 8 bases. The DNA of the CDR3 is TGTGCCACCAGTGATCCCGCGGGGGGCGGGGAGACCCAGTACTTC. Translating it yields CATSDPAGGGETQYF.